This is a list of T cell receptor beta chains from one sample in a study of shared clonotypes between healthy human individuals. TCRdb's copy holds only in-frame clones and misses some; the assay was immunoSEQ multiplex PCR. The table has about 2,200,000 clones, about 93% seen once; the top ten hold under 2%. Sequences were obtained from naive CD8+ T cells from PBMCs. The receptors come from a man between 18 and 29 years old in good health. Some clones in this sample may be carry-over from other donors' samples. CDR3s include the opening cysteine and the closing phenylalanine or tryptophan. D genes are given only for firm matches. Only part of the rows carry a size: once, few, many, or a class if the clone is expanded.

>TRBJ1-1|.|TRBV12-1|.
TGTGCCAGCAGCTCTTCGGACAGGCCGAACACTGAAGCTTTCTTT
CASSSSDRPNTEAFF
>TRBJ2-7|.|TRBV4-1|.
TGCGCCAGCAGCCCCCCCGGGGGTGAAGACGAGCAGTACTTC
CASSPPGGEDEQYF
>TRBJ2-1|TRBD1|TRBV18|.
TGTGCCAGCTCTCTCACAAGCGGACAGGGGAGATGGTACAATGAGCAGTTCTTC
CASSLTSGQGRWYNEQFF
>TRBJ2-6|.|TRBV19|.
TGTGCCAGTAGTAGCCTACTCTCTGGGGCCAACGTCCTGACTTTC
CASSSLLSGANVLTF
>TRBJ1-1|.|TRBV19|.
TGTGCCAGTAGGGGATTGAACACTGAAGCTTTCTTT
CASRGLNTEAFF
>TRBJ2-5|.|TRBV5-5|once
TGTGCCAGCAGCTTGCCAGGAGCGGAAGAGACCCAGTACTTC
CASSLPGAEETQYF
>TRBJ2-7|.|TRBV5-4|.
TGTGCCAGCAGCTTGGGCAGCGGTGCGGCCTACGAGCAGTACTTC
CASSLGSGAAYEQYF
>TRBJ1-2|.|TRBV27|once
TGTGCCAGCAGGCAAGGGGCAGGGGCAGGGTATGGCTACACCTTC
CASRQGAGAGYGYTF
>TRBJ2-5|.|TRBV27|.
TGTGCCAGCAGTTTTTGGCGGGACAAGGTAGGAGAGACCCAGTACTTC
CASSFWRDKVGETQYF
>TRBJ2-7|.|TRBV19|.
TGTGCCAGTAGTATTGGGATGGCCGAGCAGTACTTC
CASSIGMAEQYF
>TRBJ1-4|.|TRBV28|.
TGTGCCAGCAGTCAAAACTTAGCGGGGGGGGAAAAACTGTTTTTT
CASSQNLAGGEKLFF
>TRBJ1-2|.|TRBV4-1|.
TGCGCCAGCAGCCAAGGGGGGGCTAACTATGGCTACACCTTC
CASSQGGANYGYTF
>TRBJ1-2|.|TRBV6-1|.
TGTGCCAGCAGTGAACCAGTGGCGGACCACCCTAACTATGGCTACACCTTC
CASSEPVADHPNYGYTF
>TRBJ2-1|TRBD2|TRBV9|once
TGTGCCAGCAGCCTCCAGGTAGCGGGTGGAAGCTCCTACAATGAGCAGTTCTTC
CASSLQVAGGSSYNEQFF
>TRBJ1-1|.|TRBV30|.
TGTGCCTGCCAAGGAGGCACTGAAGCTTTCTTT
CACQGGTEAFF
>TRBJ2-7|TRBD2|TRBV29-1|once
TGCAGCACTCGGGGGGATTCTGGCGAGCAGTACTTC
CSTRGDSGEQYF